A selection of T cell receptor beta chains follows, all from one sample in a study of T cell changes during pregnancy in multiple sclerosis. The assay was immunoSEQ multiplex PCR, and TCRdb's table has in-frame clones only and misses some. This table has about 64,000 clones, around 96% appearing once. Here the sequenced sample was CD8+ T cells from peripheral blood mononuclear cells, taken after pregnancy. These receptor sequences come from a female donor with multiple sclerosis, enrolled in a pregnancy study. The CDR3 runs from the conserved cysteine through the conserved F or W. D genes are given only for firm matches. Clone size is not always given. Where it is, it says once, few, many or a class for expanded clones.

size: -; D: -; J: TRBJ1-4; V: TRBV2; DNA: TGTGCCAGCAGTGGAAGACAGCTTGAAAAACTGTTTTTT; CDR3: CASSGRQLEKLFF
size: -; D: TRBD1; J: TRBJ2-5; V: TRBV4-3; DNA: TGCGCCAGCAGCCGAGGGACAGGCCTCCAAGAGACCCAGTACTTC; CDR3: CASSRGTGLQETQYF
size: once; D: -; J: TRBJ1-3; V: TRBV7-6; DNA: TGTGCCAGCAGCCCGGCCTCCGCGGGCAGTTTCGCTGGAAACACCATATATTTT; CDR3: CASSPASAGSFAGNTIYF
size: -; D: -; J: TRBJ1-2; V: TRBV29-1; DNA: TGCAGCGTTGAGTTGCAGGGATCGGACTATGGCTACACCTTC; CDR3: CSVELQGSDYGYTF
size: -; D: -; J: TRBJ2-2; V: TRBV5-1; DNA: TGCGCCAGCAGCTTGGTTTTCGGGGACGGGGAGCTGTTTTTT; CDR3: CASSLVFGDGELFF
size: -; D: TRBD2; J: TRBJ2-7; V: TRBV2; DNA: TGTGCCAGCACCGGGAGGGTCTACGAGCAGTACTTC; CDR3: CASTGRVYEQYF
size: -; D: TRBD1; J: TRBJ1-2; V: TRBV27; DNA: TGTGCCAGCCGACAGGGGGCAAATGGCTACACCTTC; CDR3: CASRQGANGYTF
size: once; D: TRBD2; J: TRBJ2-7; V: TRBV28; DNA: TGTGCCAGCAGTTTCGGCGGGAGAACGTTTGAGCAGTACTTC; CDR3: CASSFGGRTFEQYF
size: -; D: -; J: TRBJ1-1; V: TRBV29-1; DNA: TGCAGCGTCCCTCACGGACAACTTAACACTGAAGCTTTCTTT; CDR3: CSVPHGQLNTEAFF
size: -; D: TRBD2; J: TRBJ2-7; V: TRBV29-1; DNA: TGCAGCGTTGAGGCGGGCGGGAGGGCCACCTACGAGCAGTACTTC; CDR3: CSVEAGGRATYEQYF
size: -; D: -; J: TRBJ2-1; V: TRBV9; DNA: TGTGCCAGCAGCCTATACGATGAGCAGTTCTTC; CDR3: CASSLYDEQFF
size: -; D: -; J: TRBJ1-4; V: TRBV14; DNA: TGTGCCAGCAGCCAAAAGAAGGGCTGGGAGGAAAAACTGTTTTTT; CDR3: CASSQKKGWEEKLFF
size: -; D: TRBD2; J: TRBJ2-7; V: TRBV4-2; DNA: TGTGCCAGCAGCCAACGACTAGCAGAGGGTAGCTACGAGCAGTACTTC; CDR3: CASSQRLAEGSYEQYF
size: -; D: TRBD2; J: TRBJ2-3; V: TRBV4-3; DNA: TGCGCCAGCAGCCAAGGCACTAGCGGGAGGTCAGATACGCAGTATTTT; CDR3: CASSQGTSGRSDTQYF
size: -; D: -; J: TRBJ1-3; V: TRBV5-4; DNA: TGTGCCAGCAGCCCGACAAACTCTGGAAACACCATATATTTT; CDR3: CASSPTNSGNTIYF